This entry is about one T cell receptor beta chain. The antigen remains undetermined. The data derive from a study of cytomegalovirus exposure and HLA in healthy donors. Background on the study: Across 300 to 400 genotyped donors, roughly 85% landed in the Caucasian-associated ancestry cluster.

Study results and limitations: Associated with cytomegalovirus, according to the listing, were 150 to 200 TCR beta chains. Across donors, sequencing depth was assumed by presence/absence analyses to be roughly uniform.

The germline gives CDR1 SGHDN, CDR2 FVKESK. This CDR3 has 18 amino acids. J gave up 7 bases and V 1 base, and 15 bases lay outside the gene matches. The PCR had 60 Vbeta and 13 Jbeta primers. TCRdb's copy holds only in-frame clones and misses some; the assay was immunoSEQ multiplex PCR. The sample includes under 200,000 clones, about three quarters of them seen just once. V is TRBV14 and J is TRBJ2-2, with 7 bases identical to TRBD2. Input material: PBMCs. The TCR comes from a woman aged 40-49 years in good health and CMV-seropositive. The CDR3 sequence: CASSQVRWGTTDHGELFF. The CDR3 coding sequence is TGTGCCAGCAGCCAAGTTCGGTGGGGGACTACCGATCACGGGGAGCTGTTTTTT.